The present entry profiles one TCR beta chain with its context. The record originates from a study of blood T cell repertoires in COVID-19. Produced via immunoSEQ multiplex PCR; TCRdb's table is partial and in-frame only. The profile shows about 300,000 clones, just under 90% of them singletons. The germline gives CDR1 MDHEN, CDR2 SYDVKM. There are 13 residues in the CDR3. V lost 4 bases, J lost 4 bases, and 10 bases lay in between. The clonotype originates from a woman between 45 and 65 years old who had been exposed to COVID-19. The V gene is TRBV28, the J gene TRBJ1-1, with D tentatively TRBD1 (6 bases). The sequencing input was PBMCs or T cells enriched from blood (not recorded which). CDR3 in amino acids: CASSWTVPTEAFF. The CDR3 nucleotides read TGTGCCAGCAGTTGGACAGTACCCACTGAAGCTTTCTTT.